Listed below are T cell receptor beta chains from one sample, sequenced in a study of blood T cell repertoires in COVID-19. TCRdb's table, derived via immunoSEQ multiplex PCR, lists solely in-frame clones and lacks some. The profile shows more than 300,000 clones, about nine tenths of them singletons. The source material was PBMCs or T cells enriched from blood (not recorded which). Source of these receptors: a woman aged 25 to 39 who had recovered from COVID-19. CDR3s include the opening cysteine and the closing phenylalanine or tryptophan. A D gene is named only where the DNA matches it firmly. Some rows mark clone size as missing; the rest say once, few, many or name a class of expanded clone.

d_call j_call clone_size v_call cdr3_aa cdr3_nt
TRBD2 TRBJ2-1 - TRBV7-2 CASSLNGLAISNEQFF TGTGCCAGCAGCCTAAACGGACTAGCAATAAGCAATGAGCAGTTCTTC
- TRBJ1-3 - TRBV5-1 CASSQGLTPSSGNTIYF TGCGCCAGCAGCCAGGGACTCACCCCGAGCTCTGGAAACACCATATATTTT
- TRBJ1-1 - TRBV14 CASSQVGGGNTEAFF TGTGCCAGCAGCCAAGTGGGAGGAGGGAACACTGAAGCTTTCTTT
- TRBJ2-4 - TRBV18 CASSVTYGGLNIQYF TGTGCCAGCTCTGTGACATATGGGGGCTTAAACATTCAGTACTTC
TRBD1 TRBJ2-1 - TRBV11-2 CASSSQSTGTHEQFF TGTGCCAGCAGCTCCCAATCGACAGGGACCCATGAGCAGTTCTTC
- TRBJ1-1 - TRBV28 CASIDENTEAFF TGTGCCAGCATAGATGAGAACACTGAAGCTTTCTTT
- TRBJ1-5 - TRBV7-9 CASSDGRGYSNQPQHF TGTGCCAGCAGCGACGGGAGGGGATATAGCAATCAGCCCCAGCATTTT
- TRBJ2-7 - TRBV30 CAWSSSIRIRRGIYEQYF TGTGCCTGGAGTTCTTCGATTCGGATCCGCAGGGGAATCTACGAGCAGTACTTC
TRBD1 TRBJ1-5 - TRBV19 CASSMERGLYQPQHF TGTGCCAGTAGTATGGAGAGGGGGCTGTACCAGCCCCAGCATTTT
- TRBJ2-6 - TRBV9 CASSDPTGSGANVLTF TGTGCCAGCAGCGATCCTACAGGGTCTGGGGCCAACGTCCTGACTTTC
- TRBJ2-7 - TRBV30 CAWSGWQRPYEQYF TGTGCCTGGAGTGGGTGGCAGCGCCCCTACGAGCAGTACTTC
TRBD2 TRBJ2-1 - TRBV9 CASSDSGLAGAGNEQFF TGTGCCAGCAGCGATTCGGGACTAGCGGGAGCGGGGAATGAGCAGTTCTTC
- TRBJ1-1 - TRBV7-9 CASSLGGLYTEAFF TGTGCCAGCAGCTTAGGAGGACTGTACACTGAAGCTTTCTTT
- TRBJ2-5 once TRBV7-9 CASSIQLGRSETQYF TGTGCCAGCAGCATACAGTTGGGGCGTTCGGAGACCCAGTACTTC
- TRBJ1-5 once TRBV2 CASSEWDYNQPQHF TGTGCCAGCAGTGAATGGGACTACAATCAGCCCCAGCATTTT
TRBD1 TRBJ2-7 - TRBV5-1 CASSFESGQLYEQYF TGCGCCAGCAGCTTCGAATCGGGACAGCTCTACGAGCAGTACTTC
- TRBJ2-7 - TRBV3-1/TRBV3-2 CASSRETAAYEQYF TGTGCCAGCAGCCGCGAGACTGCGGCCTACGAGCAGTACTTC
- TRBJ2-1 - TRBV3-1/TRBV3-2 CASSQAGLATYNEQFF TGTGCCAGCAGCCAAGCCGGCCTAGCAACCTACAATGAGCAGTTCTTC